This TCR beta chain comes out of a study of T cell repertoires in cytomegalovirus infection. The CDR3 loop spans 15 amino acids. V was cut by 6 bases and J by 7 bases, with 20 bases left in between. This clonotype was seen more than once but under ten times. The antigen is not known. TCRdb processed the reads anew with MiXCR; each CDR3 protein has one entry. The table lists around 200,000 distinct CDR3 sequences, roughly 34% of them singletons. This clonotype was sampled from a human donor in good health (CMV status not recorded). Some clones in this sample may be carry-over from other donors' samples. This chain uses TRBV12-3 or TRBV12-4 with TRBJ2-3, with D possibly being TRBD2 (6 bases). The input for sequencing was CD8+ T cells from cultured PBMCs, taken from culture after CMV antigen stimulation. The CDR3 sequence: CASRPPGLAVNTQYF. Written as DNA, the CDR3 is TGTGCCAGCAGACCCCCCGGGTTAGCGGTAAATACGCAGTATTTT.